The 19 T cell receptor beta chains given below trace back to one sample, sequenced in a study of T cell repertoires in cytomegalovirus infection. No antigen has been assigned to these receptors. TCRdb reprocessed the reads via MiXCR and lists one record per CDR3 protein. Seen here are roughly 700,000 distinct CDR3 sequences, around 30% observed once, and the top ten hold 18%. The source was cultured PBMCs, collected from culture after CMV antigen stimulation. The origin of the receptors is a human donor in good health (CMV status not recorded). Some clones in this sample may be carry-over from other donors' samples.

This clonotype occurred many times. J is TRBJ1-2 and V is TRBV7-8; D remains ambiguous. The V end was cut by 5 bases, the J end by 1 base, with 5 bases between. This CDR3 comprises 12 residues. Germline values: CDR1 SGHVS, CDR2 FQNEAQ. The CDR3 DNA sequence: TGTGCCAGCAGCCGCGATAACTATGGCTACACCTTC. Its protein product is CASSRDNYGYTF. The full variable domain, with the rest looked up from reference TRBV7-8 and TRBJ1-2, is GAGVSQSPRYKVAKRGQDVALRCDPISGHVSLFWYQQALGQGPEFLTYFQNEAQLDKSGLPSDRFFAERPEGSVSTLKIQRTQQEDSAVYLCASSRDNYGYTFGSGTRLTVV.

The chain employs TRBV6-1 and TRBJ1-5; D is uncertain. This CDR3 has 13 residues. Per germline, CDR1 MNHNS and CDR2 SASEGT. The V and J ends lost 4 bases and 7 bases respectively, with 11 bases between them. CDR3 sequence reads: CASSVGIRQPQHF. In DNA form, the CDR3 reads TGTGCCAGCAGTGTGGGGATTCGGCAGCCCCAGCATTTT.

In its sample, this clonotype was seen many times. V and J are TRBV7-2 and TRBJ2-7; 11 bases map to TRBD2. The V segment lost 5 bases and the J segment 7 bases; nucleotides outside the gene matches: 7. This CDR3 is built from 14 residues. Looked up from germline, CDR1 is SGHTA and CDR2 is FQGNSA. CDR3 in DNA: TGTGCCAGCAGCCGTAGCGGGAGGGCGGGGGAGCAGTACTTC. This encodes CASSRSGRAGEQYF.

This clonotype was picked up a small number of times. This chain joins TRBV6-1 and TRBJ1-5; D ambiguous. V dropped 4 bases and J dropped 7 bases, with 11 bases sitting between them. There are 13 residues in the CDR3. Germline V CDR1 and CDR2: MNHNS, SASEGT. The CDR3 DNA is TGTGCCAGCAGTGTGAGACGTGCACAGCCCCAGCATTTT. This gives the protein CASSVRRAQPQHF.

Concerning this clonotype itself: One end of the junction varies from germline; a read error may be responsible. The chain couples TRBV7-2 to TRBJ1-2; D may be TRBD1 (6 bases). CDR1 and CDR2 from the germline V gene are SGHTA and FQGNSA. The CDR3 is 15 residues long. CDR3 bases: TGTGCCAGCGATTTCAAACGGGGGGCAGGCTATGGCTACGCCTTC. Protein product: CASDFKRGAGYGYAF.

This clonotype was found many times. The chain joins TRBV7-2 to TRBJ2-3; 8 positions agree with TRBD2. The ends lost 5 bases at V and 4 bases at J; junction bases unmatched: 5. This CDR3 has 14 amino acids. The V gene's germline CDR1 is SGHTA and CDR2 FQGNSA. The CDR3 region has the DNA TGTGCCAGCAGCCCAATCGGGGGGGCAGATACGCAGTATTTT. Translation: CASSPIGGADTQYF.

This clonotype was counted between two and nine times. The chain joins TRBV7-2 to TRBJ1-4; D ambiguous. The V end was cut by 7 bases, the J end by 8 bases, with 14 bases between. CDR1 and CDR2 (germline): SGHTA, FQGNSA. This CDR3 is built from 13 residues. CDR3 amino acids: CASKTRVGEKLFF. Written as DNA, the CDR3 is TGTGCCAGCAAAACCCGGGTGGGGGAAAAACTGTTTTTT.

Comment on this clonotype: With a much larger clone just one base away, this may be a read error. The chain employs TRBV7-2 and TRBJ1-4; tentatively, D is TRBD1 (6 bases). The CDR3 is made up of 13 amino acids. CDR1 SGHTA and CDR2 FQGNSA come from the germline V gene. DNA for the CDR3: TGTGCCAGCAGTAGGCAGGGGAATGAAAACCTGTTTTTT. It yields the protein CASSRQGNENLFF.

The chain couples TRBV12-3 or TRBV12-4 to TRBJ1-1; D is uncertain. The germline V and J ends were trimmed by 7 bases and 1 base, with 13 bases remaining between them. CDR3 length: 14 amino acids. The CDR3 DNA reads as TGTGCCAGCACCAGCGGACGGCAGAACACTGAAGCTTTCTTT. Amino acid sequence: CASTSGRQNTEAFF.

The chain is built from TRBV7-2 and TRBJ2-3; D unclear. CDR3 size: 14 residues. Trimming removed 0 bases at V and 4 bases at J, with 8 bases between. Germline V gene data show CDR1 as SGHTA and CDR2 as FQGNSA. CDR3 amino acids: CASSLATKADTQYF. The CDR3 coding sequence is TGTGCCAGCAGCTTAGCTACAAAGGCAGATACGCAGTATTTT.

V and J are TRBV4-1 and TRBJ1-1, with 7 bases fitting TRBD1. V lost 4 bases and J lost 8; bases outside the gene matches: 10. Germline V gene sequence: CDR1 MGHRA, CDR2 YSYEKL. The CDR3 runs to 14 residues. CDR3 amino acids: CASSLNRDRQEAFF. The CDR3 bases are TGCGCCAGCAGCCTTAATCGGGACAGACAAGAAGCTTTCTTT.

The CDR3 loop is CASSIDFGGNQPQHF. The CDR3 nucleotides are TGTGCCAGTAGTATAGATTTCGGGGGCAATCAGCCCCAGCATTTT. This chain links TRBV19 with TRBJ1-5; D gene uncertain. CDR3 length: 15 amino acids. V was clipped by 0 bases and J by 2 bases, with 8 bases between them. From germline, CDR1 is LNHDA and CDR2 SQIVND (reference sequence).

This clonotype has just a few counts. The chain is built from TRBV6-5 and TRBJ2-7; 8 nucleotides match TRBD2. Germline-derived CDR1 and CDR2 are MNHEY and SVGAGI. V was clipped by 5 bases and J by 5 bases; unmatched bases: 11. This CDR3 contains 15 residues. The CDR3 is CASSPGGRLAHEQYF. In nucleotides, the CDR3 is TGTGCCAGCAGTCCGGGGGGGCGCCTCGCCCACGAGCAGTACTTC.

There are many counts of this clonotype. The gene calls are TRBV7-2 and TRBJ2-7, with 10 bases matching TRBD2. The CDR3 has 17 residues. V dropped 2 bases and J dropped 0; count of bases not matched to a gene: 7. Germline lookup yields CDR1 SGHTA and CDR2 FQGNSA. CDR3 region: CASSLSWTSGISYEQYF. The CDR3 nucleotides read TGTGCCAGCAGCTTATCTTGGACTAGCGGAATCTCCTACGAGCAGTACTTC. Looking up the rest from reference TRBV7-2 and TRBJ2-7 gives the full variable domain: GAGVSQSPSNKVTEKGKDVELRCDPISGHTALYWYRQSLGQGLEFLIYFQGNSAPDKSGLPSDRFSAERTGGSVSTLTIQRTQQEDSAVYLCASSLSWTSGISYEQYFGPGTRLTVT.

CDR3 bases: TGTGCCAGCAGCTATACATTGAACACTGAAGCTTTCTTT. This translates into CASSYTLNTEAFF. The J gene is TRBJ1-1, the V gene TRBV7-6, with no clear D. The CDR3 has 13 residues. Germline V lookup: CDR1 SGHVS, CDR2 FNYEAQ. Trimming removed 4 bases at V and 0 bases at J, with 6 bases between.

This sequence joins TRBV27 and TRBJ2-3, with 11 bases fitting TRBD2. CDR3 length equals 16 residues. V lost 4 bases and J lost 3; bases outside the gene matches: 6. Germline V gene lookup returns CDR1 MNHEY and CDR2 SMNVEV (reference sequence). The CDR3 reads CASSSGRLAGTDTQYF. The CDR3 nucleotides are TGTGCCAGCAGTTCCGGCCGACTAGCGGGAACAGATACGCAGTATTTT.

The rearrangement links TRBV11-2 to TRBJ2-1; D is ambiguous. Germline loops: CDR1 SGHAT, CDR2 FQNNGV. Trimming stripped 1 base from V and 6 bases from J, with 7 bases between. The CDR3 is made up of 13 amino acids. CDR3 in DNA: TGTGCCAGCAGCTTAGTGTTTGGCAATGAGCAGTTCTTC. Amino acid sequence: CASSLVFGNEQFF. Based on the CDR3 plus reference TRBV11-2 and TRBJ2-1, the full variable domain is EAGVAQSPRYKIIEKRQSVAFWCNPISGHATLYWYQQILGQGPKLLIQFQNNGVVDDSQLPKDRFSAERLKGVDSTLKIQPAKLEDSAVYLCASSLVFGNEQFFGPGTRLTVL.

The chain links TRBV6-2 or TRBV6-3 to TRBJ1-6; D remains unclear. Germline CDR1 reads MNHEY; CDR2 reads SVGEGT. Trimming removed 4 bases from V and 1 base from J, with 11 bases in between. The CDR3 extends over 16 amino acids. The CDR3 region has the DNA TGTGCCAGCAGTTCACCCGAGGAATCCTATAATTCACCCCTCCACTTT. Amino acids: CASSSPEESYNSPLHF.

This clonotype turned up a few times. The rearrangement joins TRBV27 to TRBJ2-5; TRBD1 agrees at 7 bases. This CDR3 is 14 amino acids long. After removal of 8 bases from V and 4 bases from J, the junction contained 10 bases not matched to a gene. Germline CDR1 reads MNHEY; CDR2 reads SMNVEV (reference sequence). The CDR3 reads CASEIKGGGETQYF. The CDR3 DNA sequence: TGTGCCAGCGAAATTAAAGGGGGCGGAGAGACCCAGTACTTC.